The 2 T cell receptor beta chains presented below share a single source sample, sequenced in a study of blood T cell repertoires in COVID-19. Clones were sequenced by immunoSEQ multiplex PCR, and TCRdb holds only the in-frame ones, with some missing. The profile covers under 300,000 clones, with around nine tenths appearing a single time and approximately 9.5% taken by the ten largest. The source material was PBMCs or T cells enriched from blood (not recorded which). The receptors here all came from a man in his forties or fifties who had recovered from COVID-19.

V is TRBV9 and J is TRBJ2-1; 9 nucleotides line up with TRBD2. V trimming: 4 bases; J trimming: 2 bases; junction bases outside the gene matches: 7. This CDR3 has 16 amino acids. Germline V gene data show CDR1 as SGDLS and CDR2 as YYNGEE. Here the CDR3 DNA reads TGTGCCAGCAGCTCCCGTTTAGCGGGAGCCTACAATGAGCAGTTCTTC. Residues: CASSSRLAGAYNEQFF. Full variable domain (outside the CDR3, taken from reference TRBV9 and TRBJ2-1): DSGVTQTPKHLITATGQRVTLRCSPRSGDLSVYWYQQSLDQGLQFLIQYYNGEERAKGNILERFSAQQFPDLHSELNLSSLELGDSALYFCASSSRLAGAYNEQFFGPGTRLTVL.

The gene calls are TRBV9 and TRBJ2-7; 7 bases fit TRBD1. CDR3 length: 14 amino acids. The trim removed 3 bases at V and 0 bases at J, leaving 3 bases unmatched. CDR1 and CDR2 from the germline V gene are SGDLS and YYNGEE. CDR3 DNA sequence: TGTGCCAGCAGCGAAAGGGACAGCTCCTACGAGCAGTACTTC. Amino acid sequence: CASSERDSSYEQYF. The full variable domain, rest sourced from reference TRBV9 and TRBJ2-7, is DSGVTQTPKHLITATGQRVTLRCSPRSGDLSVYWYQQSLDQGLQFLIQYYNGEERAKGNILERFSAQQFPDLHSELNLSSLELGDSALYFCASSERDSSYEQYFGPGTRLTVT.